Described below is a single TCR beta chain sequence and its context. This sequence may be a read error, since a much larger clone differs from it by one base. The data are from a study of molecular identifiers for immune sequencing clone quantification. Between about 19,000 and 1,000,000 sorted cells, with 10%, 30% or 50% RNA, yielded naive CD8 libraries. This CDR3 comprises 14 residues. Germline-derived CDR1 and CDR2 are SGHAT and FQNNGV. TCRdb ran MiXCR on the PCR reads and lists one entry per CDR3 protein. The repertoire has about 640,000 distinct CDR3 sequences, 15% to 20% of them found once; the top ten carry 0.85%.

The rearrangement uses TRBV11-2 and TRBJ2-5, with TRBD1 as a possible D gene (5 bases). The sequenced sample consisted of naive CD8+ T cells from blood, with Jurkat cell RNA spiked in. Stated subset: FACS-sorted CD8+CD4-CCR7+CD45RA+ naive T cells. This TCR was sampled from a human donor in good health. Some libraries in this study had Jurkat cell RNA spiked in. CDR3 DNA sequence: TGTGCCAGCAGCTTCGACAGCTACCAAGAGACCCGGTACTTC. It is translated as CASSFDSYQETRYF.